This T cell receptor beta chain was sequenced for a study of blood T cells in healthy people across ages. The authors ran a second PCR of about 6 to 11 cycles using a sample-barcoded 5' primer and a J-beta primer mix. Each cDNA molecule received a tag from a template-switch adaptor that had 12 random nucleotides. TCRdb re-called the 5' RACE reads through MiXCR, storing one row per CDR3 protein. Of some 760,000 distinct CDR3 sequences detected, roughly 25% appear once; the ten largest clones hold more than 8%. The CDR3 is 15 residues long. These data were likewise used in another study, on T cells of mothers and their children. As that report states: The donors comprised more than 5 children and their three healthy Caucasian mothers. Similar thymic selection effects on TCR recombination output appear in pairs, both related and unrelated. With unrelated pairs as the comparison, related mother-child pairs had a slightly higher overlap that was not significant.

This TCR was recovered from a boy aged 5-17 years in good health. Sequenced material: blood. The gene calls are TRBV12-3 or TRBV12-4 and TRBJ2-5; 9 nucleotides align to TRBD1. The better agreement between TRBJ2-7 and the DNA end casts doubt on the J call. CDR3 residues: CASSETGGLSYEQYF. The CDR3 DNA is TGTGCCAGCAGCGAAACAGGGGGCCTTTCCTACGAGCAGTACTTC.